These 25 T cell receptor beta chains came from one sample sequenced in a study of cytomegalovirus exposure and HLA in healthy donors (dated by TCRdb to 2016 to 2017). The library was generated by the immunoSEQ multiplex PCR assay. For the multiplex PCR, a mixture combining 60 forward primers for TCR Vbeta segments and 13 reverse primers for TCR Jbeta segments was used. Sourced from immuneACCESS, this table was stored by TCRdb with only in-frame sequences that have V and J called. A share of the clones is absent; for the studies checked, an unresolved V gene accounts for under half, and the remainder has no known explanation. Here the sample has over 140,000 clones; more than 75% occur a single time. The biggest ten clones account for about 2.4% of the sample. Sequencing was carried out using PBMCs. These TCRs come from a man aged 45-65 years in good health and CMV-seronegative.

CDR3 residues: CASSLASEGSGANVLTF. The CDR3 DNA follows: TGTGCCAGCAGCTTGGCCTCCGAGGGTAGTGGGGCCAACGTCCTGACTTTC. The rearrangement joins TRBV5-6 to TRBJ2-6, with D tentatively TRBD2 (5 bases). The germline V gene encodes CDR1 SGHDT and CDR2 YYEEEE. The CDR3 is made up of 17 amino acids. V was shortened by 0 bases and J by 3 bases, with 13 bases between the two germline ends.

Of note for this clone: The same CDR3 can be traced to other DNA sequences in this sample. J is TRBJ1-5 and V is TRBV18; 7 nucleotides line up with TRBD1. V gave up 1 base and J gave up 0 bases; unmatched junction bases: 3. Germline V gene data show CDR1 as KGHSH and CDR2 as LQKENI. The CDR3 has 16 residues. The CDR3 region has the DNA TGTGCCAGCTCACCACAGGGGGCAGGTAGCAATCAGCCCCAGCATTTT. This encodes CASSPQGAGSNQPQHF.

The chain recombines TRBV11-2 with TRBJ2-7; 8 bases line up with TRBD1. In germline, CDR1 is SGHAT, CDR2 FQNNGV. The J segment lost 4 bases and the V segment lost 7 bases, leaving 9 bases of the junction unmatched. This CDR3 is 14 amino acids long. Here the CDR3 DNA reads TGTGCCAGCACCTACGACAGGGGAATGTACGAGCAGTACTTC. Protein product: CASTYDRGMYEQYF.

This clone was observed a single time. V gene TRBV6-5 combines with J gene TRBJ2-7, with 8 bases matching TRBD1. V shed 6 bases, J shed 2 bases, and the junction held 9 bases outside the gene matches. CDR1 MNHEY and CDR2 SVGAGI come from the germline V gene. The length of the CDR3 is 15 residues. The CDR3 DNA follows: TGTGCCAGCAGAACAAGGGACAGGAGAGCCTACGAGCAGTACTTC. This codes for CASRTRDRRAYEQYF.

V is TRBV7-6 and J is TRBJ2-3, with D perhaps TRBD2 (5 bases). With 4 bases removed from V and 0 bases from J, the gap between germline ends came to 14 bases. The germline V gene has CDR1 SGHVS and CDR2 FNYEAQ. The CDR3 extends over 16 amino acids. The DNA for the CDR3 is TGTGCCAGCAGCTCCAACCTCCGGACTAGCACAGATACGCAGTATTTT. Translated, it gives CASSSNLRTSTDTQYF. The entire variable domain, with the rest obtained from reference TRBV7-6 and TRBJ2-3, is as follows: GAGVSQSPRYKVTKRGQDVALRCDPISGHVSLYWYRQALGQGPEFLTYFNYEAQQDKSGLPNDRFSAERPEGSISTLTIQRTEQRDSAMYRCASSSNLRTSTDTQYFGPGTRLTVL.

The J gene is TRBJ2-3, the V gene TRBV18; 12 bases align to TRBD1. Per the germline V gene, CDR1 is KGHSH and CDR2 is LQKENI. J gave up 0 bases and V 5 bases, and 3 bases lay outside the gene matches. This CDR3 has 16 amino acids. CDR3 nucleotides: TGTGCCAGCTCAGGGACAGGGGGCTCGAGCACAGATACGCAGTATTTT. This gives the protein CASSGTGGSSTDTQYF. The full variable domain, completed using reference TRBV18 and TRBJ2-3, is NAGVMQNPRHLVRRRGQEARLRCSPMKGHSHVYWYRQLPEEGLKFMVYLQKENIIDESGMPKERFSAEFPKEGPSILRIQQVVRGDSAAYFCASSGTGGSSTDTQYFGPGTRLTVL.

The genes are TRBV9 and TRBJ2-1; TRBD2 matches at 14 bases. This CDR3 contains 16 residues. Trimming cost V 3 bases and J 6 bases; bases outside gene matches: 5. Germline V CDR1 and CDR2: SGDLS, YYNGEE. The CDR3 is CASSETSGGAGNEQFF. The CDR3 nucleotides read TGTGCCAGCAGCGAGACTAGCGGGGGGGCGGGCAATGAGCAGTTCTTC.

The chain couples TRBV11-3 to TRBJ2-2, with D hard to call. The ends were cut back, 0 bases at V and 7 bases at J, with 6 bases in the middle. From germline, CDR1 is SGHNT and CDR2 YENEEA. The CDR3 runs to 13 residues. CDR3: CASSLDPFGELFF. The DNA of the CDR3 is TGTGCCAGCAGCTTAGATCCCTTCGGGGAGCTGTTTTTT.

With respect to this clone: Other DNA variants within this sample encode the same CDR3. The CDR3 sequence is CASSLGSSGSGNEQFF. DNA for the CDR3: TGCGCCAGCAGCTTGGGGTCTAGCGGATCGGGCAATGAGCAGTTCTTC. The chain uses TRBV5-1 and TRBJ2-1; 7 nucleotides align to TRBD2. With 0 bases clipped from V and 6 bases from J, the junction kept 9 bases outside the gene matches. Germline-derived CDR1 and CDR2 are SGHRS and YFSETQ. The length of the CDR3 is 16 residues. The variable domain in full, completed from reference TRBV5-1 and TRBJ2-1, reads KAGVTQTPRYLIKTRGQQVTLSCSPISGHRSVSWYQQTPGQGLQFLFEYFSETQRNKGNFPGRFSGRQFSNSRSEMNVSTLELGDSALYLCASSLGSSGSGNEQFFGPGTRLTVL.

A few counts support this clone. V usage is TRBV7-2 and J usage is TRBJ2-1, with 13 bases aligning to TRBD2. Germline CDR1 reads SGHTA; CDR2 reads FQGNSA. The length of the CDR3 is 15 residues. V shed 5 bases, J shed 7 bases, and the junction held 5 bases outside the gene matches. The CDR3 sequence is CASSPRTSGSNEQFF. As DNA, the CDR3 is TGTGCCAGCAGCCCCCGGACTAGCGGGAGTAATGAGCAGTTCTTC.

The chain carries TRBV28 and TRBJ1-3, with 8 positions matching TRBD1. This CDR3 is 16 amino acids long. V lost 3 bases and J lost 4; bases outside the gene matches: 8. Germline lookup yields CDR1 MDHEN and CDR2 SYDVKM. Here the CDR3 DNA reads TGTGCCAGCAGTTTTTCGGTCAGGGGGCTGGGAAACACCATATATTTT. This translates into CASSFSVRGLGNTIYF.

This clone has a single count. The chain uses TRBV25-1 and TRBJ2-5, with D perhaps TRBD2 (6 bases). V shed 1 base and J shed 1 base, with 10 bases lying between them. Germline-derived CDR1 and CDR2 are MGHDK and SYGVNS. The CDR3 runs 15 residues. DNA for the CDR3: TGTGCCAGCAGTGAATGGAGGGGCGGCCAAGAGACCCAGTACTTC. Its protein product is CASSEWRGGQETQYF. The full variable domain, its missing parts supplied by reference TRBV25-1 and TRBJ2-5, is EADIYQTPRYLVIGTGKKITLECSQTMGHDKMYWYQQDPGMELHLIHYSYGVNSTEKGDLSSESTVSRIRTEHFPLTLESARPSHTSQYLCASSEWRGGQETQYFGPGTRLLVL.

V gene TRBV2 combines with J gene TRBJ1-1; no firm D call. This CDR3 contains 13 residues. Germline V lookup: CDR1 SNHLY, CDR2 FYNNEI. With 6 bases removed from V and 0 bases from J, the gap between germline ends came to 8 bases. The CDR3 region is CASSDYLNTEAFF. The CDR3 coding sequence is TGTGCCAGCAGCGATTACTTGAACACTGAAGCTTTCTTT.

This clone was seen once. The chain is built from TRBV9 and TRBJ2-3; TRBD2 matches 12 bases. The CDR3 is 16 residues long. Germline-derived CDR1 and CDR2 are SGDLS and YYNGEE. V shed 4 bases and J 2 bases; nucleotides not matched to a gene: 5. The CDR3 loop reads CASSSGLAGYTDTQYF. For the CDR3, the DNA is TGTGCCAGCAGCTCGGGACTAGCGGGCTACACAGATACGCAGTATTTT.

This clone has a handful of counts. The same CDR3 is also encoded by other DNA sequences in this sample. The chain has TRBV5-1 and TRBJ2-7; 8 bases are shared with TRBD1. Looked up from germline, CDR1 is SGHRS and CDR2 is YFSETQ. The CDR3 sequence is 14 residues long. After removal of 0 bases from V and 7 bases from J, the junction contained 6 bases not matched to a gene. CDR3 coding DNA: TGCGCCAGCAGCTTGGGGCAGGGGGCCAGGGAGCAGTACTTC. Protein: CASSLGQGAREQYF. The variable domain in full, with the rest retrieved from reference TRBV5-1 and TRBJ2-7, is KAGVTQTPRYLIKTRGQQVTLSCSPISGHRSVSWYQQTPGQGLQFLFEYFSETQRNKGNFPGRFSGRQFSNSRSEMNVSTLELGDSALYLCASSLGQGAREQYFGPGTRLTVT.

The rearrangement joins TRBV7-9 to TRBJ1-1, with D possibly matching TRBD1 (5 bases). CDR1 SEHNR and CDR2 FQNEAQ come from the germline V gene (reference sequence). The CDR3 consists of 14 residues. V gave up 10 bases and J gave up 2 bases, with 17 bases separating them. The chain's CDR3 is CATELGRGNTEAFF. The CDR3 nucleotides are TGTGCCACCGAGCTGGGGAGGGGAAACACTGAAGCTTTCTTT.

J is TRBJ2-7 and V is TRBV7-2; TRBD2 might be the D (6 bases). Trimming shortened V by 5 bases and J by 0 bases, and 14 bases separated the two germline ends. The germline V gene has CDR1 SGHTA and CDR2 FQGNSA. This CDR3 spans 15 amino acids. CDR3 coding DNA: TGTGCCAGCAGCGCCCCGGGACTCTCCTCCTACGAGCAGTACTTC. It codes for CASSAPGLSSYEQYF.

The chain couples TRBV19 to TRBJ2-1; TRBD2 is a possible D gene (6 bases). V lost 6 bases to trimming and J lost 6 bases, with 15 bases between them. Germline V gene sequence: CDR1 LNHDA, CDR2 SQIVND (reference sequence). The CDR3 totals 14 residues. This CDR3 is CASRTGTGRNEQFF. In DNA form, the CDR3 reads TGTGCCAGTAGAACCGGGACTGGACGCAATGAGCAGTTCTTC.

The DNA of the CDR3 is TGTGCCAGCAGTTGGACAGGGAACACTGAAGCTTTCTTT. Translation gives CASSWTGNTEAFF. The rearrangement uses TRBV28 and TRBJ1-1; 7 bases map to TRBD1. V dropped 4 bases and J dropped 1; count of bases not matched to a gene: 0. CDR1 is MDHEN, CDR2 SYDVKM, per germline. CDR3 length equals 13 residues.

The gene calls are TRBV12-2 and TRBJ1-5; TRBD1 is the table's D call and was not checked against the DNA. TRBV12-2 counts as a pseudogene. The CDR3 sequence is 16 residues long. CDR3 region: CASRFAGTGVGQPQHF. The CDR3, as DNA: TGTGCAAGTCGCTTCGCCGGGACAGGGGTCGGTCAGCCCCAGCATTTT.

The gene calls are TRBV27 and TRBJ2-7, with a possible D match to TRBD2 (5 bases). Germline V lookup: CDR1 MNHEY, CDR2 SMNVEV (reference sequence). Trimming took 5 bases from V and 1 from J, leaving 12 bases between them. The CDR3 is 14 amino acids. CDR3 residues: CASSPHSASYEQYF. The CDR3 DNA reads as TGTGCCAGCAGTCCCCATAGCGCTTCCTACGAGCAGTACTTC.

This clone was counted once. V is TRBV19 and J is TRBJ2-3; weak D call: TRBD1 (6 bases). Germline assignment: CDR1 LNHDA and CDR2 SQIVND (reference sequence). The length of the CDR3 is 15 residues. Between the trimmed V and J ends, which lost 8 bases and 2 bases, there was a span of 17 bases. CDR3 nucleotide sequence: TGTGCCAGTGGTCCCCCAGGGGCGGCCACAGATACGCAGTATTTT. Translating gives CASGPPGAATDTQYF.

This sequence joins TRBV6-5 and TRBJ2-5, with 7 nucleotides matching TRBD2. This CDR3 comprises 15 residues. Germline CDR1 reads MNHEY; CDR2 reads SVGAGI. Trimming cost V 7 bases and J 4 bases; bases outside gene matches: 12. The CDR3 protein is CASTQRGGIGETQYF. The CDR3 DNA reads TGTGCCAGCACCCAGCGCGGGGGAATCGGAGAGACCCAGTACTTC.

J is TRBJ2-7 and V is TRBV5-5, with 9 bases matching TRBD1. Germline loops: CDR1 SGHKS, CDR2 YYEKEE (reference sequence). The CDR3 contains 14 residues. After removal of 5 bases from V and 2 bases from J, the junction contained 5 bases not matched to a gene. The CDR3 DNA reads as TGTGCCAGCAGGCCGGGACAGGGTCCCTACGAGCAGTACTTC. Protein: CASRPGQGPYEQYF. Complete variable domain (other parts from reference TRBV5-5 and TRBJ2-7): DAGVTQSPTHLIKTRGQQVTLRCSPISGHKSVSWYQQVLGQGPQFIFQYYEKEERGRGNFPDRFSARQFPNYSSELNVNALLLGDSALYLCASRPGQGPYEQYFGPGTRLTVT.

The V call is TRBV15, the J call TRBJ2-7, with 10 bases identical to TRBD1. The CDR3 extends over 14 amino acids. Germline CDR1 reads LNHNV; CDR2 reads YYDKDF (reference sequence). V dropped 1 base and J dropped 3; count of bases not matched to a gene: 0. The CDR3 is CATSRGTGGYEQYF. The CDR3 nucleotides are TGTGCCACCAGCAGAGGGACAGGGGGCTACGAGCAGTACTTC.